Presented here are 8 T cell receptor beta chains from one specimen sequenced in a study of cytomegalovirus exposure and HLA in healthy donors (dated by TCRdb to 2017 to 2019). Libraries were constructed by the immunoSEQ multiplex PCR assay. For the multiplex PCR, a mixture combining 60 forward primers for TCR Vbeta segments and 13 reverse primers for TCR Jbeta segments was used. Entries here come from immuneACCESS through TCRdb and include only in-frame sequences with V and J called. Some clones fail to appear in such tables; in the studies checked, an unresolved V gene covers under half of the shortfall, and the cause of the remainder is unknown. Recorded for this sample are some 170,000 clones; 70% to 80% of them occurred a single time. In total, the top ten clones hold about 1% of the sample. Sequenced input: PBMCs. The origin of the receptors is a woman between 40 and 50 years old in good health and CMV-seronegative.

The CDR3 spells CASSLEGARAATF. Written as DNA, the CDR3 is TGCGCCAGCAGCTTGGAGGGGGCCCGAGCGGCCACCTTC. This chain connects TRBV5-1 to TRBJ1-2; 7 bases map to TRBD1. CDR1 and CDR2 (germline): SGHRS, YFSETQ. CDR3 length: 13 residues. The V segment lost 0 bases and the J segment 13 bases; nucleotides outside the gene matches: 9.

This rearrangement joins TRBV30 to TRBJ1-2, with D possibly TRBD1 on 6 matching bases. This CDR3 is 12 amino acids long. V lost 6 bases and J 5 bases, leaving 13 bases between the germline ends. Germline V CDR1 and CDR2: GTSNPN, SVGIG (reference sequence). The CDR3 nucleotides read TGTGCCTGTTTACAGGGAGCATATGGCTACACCTTC. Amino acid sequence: CACLQGAYGYTF.

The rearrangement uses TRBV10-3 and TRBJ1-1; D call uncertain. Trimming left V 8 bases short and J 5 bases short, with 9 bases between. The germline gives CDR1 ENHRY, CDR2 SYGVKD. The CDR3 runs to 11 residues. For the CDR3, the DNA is TGTGCCATCGCGGCCGGGACTGAAGCTTTCTTT. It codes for CAIAAGTEAFF.

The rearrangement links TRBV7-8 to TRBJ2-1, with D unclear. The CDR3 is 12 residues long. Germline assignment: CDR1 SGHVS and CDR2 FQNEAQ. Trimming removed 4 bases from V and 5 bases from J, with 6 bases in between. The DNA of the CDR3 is TGTGCCAGCAGCTCCCTCGACAATGAGCAGTTCTTC. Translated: CASSSLDNEQFF.

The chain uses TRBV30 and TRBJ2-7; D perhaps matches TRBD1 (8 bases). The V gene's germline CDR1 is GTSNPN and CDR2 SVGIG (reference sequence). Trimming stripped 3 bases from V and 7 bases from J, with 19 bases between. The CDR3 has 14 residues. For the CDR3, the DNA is TGTGCCTGGAGCCCAGGGGGCGCGGGGGAGGAGCAGTACTTC. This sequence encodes CAWSPGGAGEEQYF.

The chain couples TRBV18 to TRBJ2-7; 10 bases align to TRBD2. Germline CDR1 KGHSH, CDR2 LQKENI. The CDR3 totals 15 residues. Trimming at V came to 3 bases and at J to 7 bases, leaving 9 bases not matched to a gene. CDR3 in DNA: TGTGCCAGCTCACCCCCTCTGATAGCGGGAGGAGAGCAGTACTTC. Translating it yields CASSPPLIAGGEQYF.

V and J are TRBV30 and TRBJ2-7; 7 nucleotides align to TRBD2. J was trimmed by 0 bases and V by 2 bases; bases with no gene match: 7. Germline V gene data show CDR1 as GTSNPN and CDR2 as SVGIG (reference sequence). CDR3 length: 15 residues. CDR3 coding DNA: TGTGCCTGGAGTAGAAGGGAGGGCTTCTCCTACGAGCAGTACTTC. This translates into CAWSRREGFSYEQYF.

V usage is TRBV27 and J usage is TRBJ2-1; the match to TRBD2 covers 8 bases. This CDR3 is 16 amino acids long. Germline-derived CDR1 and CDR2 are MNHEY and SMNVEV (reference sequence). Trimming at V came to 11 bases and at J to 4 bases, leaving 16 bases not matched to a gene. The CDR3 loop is CACNPAGQREYNEQFF. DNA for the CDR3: TGTGCCTGCAACCCCGCCGGACAGCGGGAGTACAATGAGCAGTTCTTC.